This TCR beta chain was recorded in a study of siplizumab effects on memory and regulatory T cells. V was trimmed by 3 bases and J by 1 base, leaving 7 bases between them. The CDR3 length is 13 residues. Germline V gene sequence: CDR1 MGHRA, CDR2 YSYEKL. Per sample, about 10^5 TCR templates underwent assay. Data came from immunoSEQ multiplex PCR; TCRdb stores just in-frame clones and leaves some out. The sample includes about 82,000 clones, over 80% of them seen just once. The TCR was taken from a human donor in good health. Specimen: Tregs sorted from blood. The rearrangement joins TRBV4-1 to TRBJ2-7; D call uncertain. CDR3 sequence reads: CASSQGRSYEQYF. In nucleotides, the CDR3 is TGCGCCAGCAGCCAGGGCAGGTCCTACGAGCAGTACTTC.